The sequence of this T cell receptor (beta chain) was determined in a study of control samples from healthy donors and cancer patients. The protocol was immunoSEQ multiplex PCR, while the TCRdb copy is restricted to in-frame clones and leaves out a portion. The top ten clones hold over 7.5% of a sample with about 92,000 clones, around 80% of them seen once. The sample comprised blood. The clonotype comes from a woman aged 60-75 years in good health.

Here the CDR3 DNA reads TGTGCCAGCGGACGAGGCCAGGGCACCGGGGAGCTGTTTTTT. Translation: CASGRGQGTGELFF. This sequence joins TRBV6-5 and TRBJ2-2; D might be TRBD1 (5 bases). Germline CDR1 reads MNHEY; CDR2 reads SVGAGI. V dropped 8 bases and J dropped 4 bases, with 14 bases sitting between them. The CDR3 consists of 14 residues.